Presented here are 11 T cell receptor beta chains from one specimen sequenced in a study of blood T cell repertoires in COVID-19. Method: immunoSEQ multiplex PCR; TCRdb's copy keeps in-frame clones and lacks some. The repertoire holds tens of thousands of clones, approximately 78% seen once, with about 9% in the top ten. The specimen was peripheral blood. The receptors shown here come from a human donor in a cohort sampled during active COVID-19.

The genes are TRBV6-2 or TRBV6-3 and TRBJ1-1; D is perhaps TRBD1 (6 bases). CDR3 length: 17 residues. V lost 1 base to trimming and J lost 2 bases, with 17 bases between them. Per germline, CDR1 MNHEY and CDR2 SVGEGT. As DNA, the CDR3 is TGTGCCAGCAGTTACTACCGATTATGGACAGTCAACACTGAAGCTTTCTTT. It yields the protein CASSYYRLWTVNTEAFF.

The chain couples TRBV11-1 to TRBJ1-2, with D perhaps matching TRBD1 (5 bases). Per the germline V gene, CDR1 is SGHAT and CDR2 is FQDESV (reference sequence). Trimming took off 5 bases at V and 8 bases at J, with 9 bases between the two ends. There are 11 residues in the CDR3. Here the CDR3 DNA reads TGTGCCAGCAGCCATCGACAGGGCTACACCTTC. It specifies CASSHRQGYTF.

The rearrangement uses TRBV27 and TRBJ1-5; no firm D call. Between the trimmed V and J ends, which lost 2 bases and 6 bases, there was a span of 8 bases. The length of the CDR3 is 13 residues. The germline gives CDR1 MNHEY, CDR2 SMNVEV (reference sequence). CDR3 in DNA: TGTGCCAGCAGTTTAAGTGGAGTTCAGCCCCAGCATTTT. As protein: CASSLSGVQPQHF.

This clone was observed a single time. The rearrangement joins TRBV30 to TRBJ1-5; tentative D call: TRBD1 (5 bases). This CDR3 is built from 13 residues. Germline lookup yields CDR1 GTSNPN and CDR2 SVGIG (reference sequence). V was clipped by 5 bases and J by 7 bases, with 15 bases between them. The CDR3 bases are TGTGCCTGGTCACCAGGGTTGGACCAGCCCCAGCATTTT. This encodes CAWSPGLDQPQHF.

This clone was counted a single time. The chain joins TRBV20-1 to TRBJ1-4; 8 bases agree with TRBD1. The CDR3 extends over 14 amino acids. With 3 bases clipped from V and 3 bases from J, the junction kept 3 bases outside the gene matches. Germline CDR1 reads DFQATT; CDR2 reads SNEGSKA (reference sequence). The CDR3 reads CSASPGQANEKLFF. The CDR3 DNA sequence: TGCAGTGCTAGTCCGGGACAGGCTAATGAAAAACTGTTTTTT.

J is TRBJ2-1 and V is TRBV15; TRBD1 agrees at 7 bases. The length of the CDR3 is 13 residues. The germline V gene has CDR1 LNHNV and CDR2 YYDKDF (reference sequence). After removal of 4 bases from V and 10 bases from J, the junction contained 7 bases not matched to a gene. The CDR3 sequence: CATSIEGAGEQFF. The CDR3 DNA is TGTGCCACCAGCATAGAGGGGGCAGGGGAGCAGTTCTTC.

This clone occurred a few times. CDR3 amino acids: CASLQGEYAGYTF. CDR3 coding DNA: TGTGCCAGCCTACAGGGGGAATATGCCGGCTACACCTTC. The chain has TRBV28 and TRBJ1-2, with TRBD1 matching 8 bases. Per the germline V gene, CDR1 is MDHEN and CDR2 is SYDVKM. V trimming: 8 bases; J trimming: 8 bases; junction bases outside the gene matches: 10. The CDR3 totals 13 residues.

The chain is built from TRBV11-3 and TRBJ2-1; a possible D gene is TRBD1 (6 bases). Germline V gene lookup returns CDR1 SGHNT and CDR2 YENEEA. Trimming took 4 bases from V and 14 from J, leaving 18 bases between them. CDR3 length: 13 amino acids. The CDR3 here is CASSSTGQVDKFF. As DNA, the CDR3 is TGTGCCAGCAGCTCAACAGGGCAAGTTGATAAGTTCTTC.

J is TRBJ1-1 and V is TRBV5-4; tentatively, D is TRBD1 (6 bases). The CDR3 has 14 residues. Per the germline V gene, CDR1 is SGHNT and CDR2 is YYREEE (reference sequence). Trimming removed 6 bases from V and 1 base from J, with 13 bases in between. The CDR3 loop is CASTRRGGNTEAFF. CDR3 in DNA: TGTGCCAGCACAAGGAGGGGGGGGAACACTGAAGCTTTCTTT.

The chain couples TRBV6-4 to TRBJ1-2; TRBD1 is a possible D gene (5 bases). CDR3 length: 15 residues. The V gene's germline CDR1 is MRHNA and CDR2 SNTAGT. Trimming left V 7 bases short and J 7 bases short, with 22 bases between. This CDR3 is CASTLGAGNCSGYTF. Written as DNA, the CDR3 is TGTGCCAGCACCCTTGGGGCAGGGAATTGTAGTGGCTACACCTTC.

The chain is built from TRBV4-1 and TRBJ2-7; a possible D gene is TRBD1 (5 bases). Trimming cost V 2 bases and J 4 bases, with 18 bases left between them. This CDR3 region has 16 residues. Germline lookup yields CDR1 MGHRA and CDR2 YSYEKL. The CDR3 sequence: CASSQIGAGSGYEQYF. The CDR3 DNA sequence: TGCGCCAGCAGCCAAATAGGAGCAGGGTCGGGTTACGAGCAGTACTTC.